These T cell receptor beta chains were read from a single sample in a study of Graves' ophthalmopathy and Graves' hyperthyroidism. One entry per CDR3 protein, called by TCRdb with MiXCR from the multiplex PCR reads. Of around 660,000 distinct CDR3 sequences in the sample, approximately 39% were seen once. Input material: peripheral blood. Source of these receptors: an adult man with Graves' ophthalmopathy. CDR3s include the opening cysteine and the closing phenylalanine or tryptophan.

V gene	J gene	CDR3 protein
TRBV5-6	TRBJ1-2	CASSQDRKGQGEYGYTF
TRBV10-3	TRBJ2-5	CAISEGLSGRVQETQYF
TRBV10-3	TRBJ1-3	CAISVSGNTIYF
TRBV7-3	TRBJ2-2	CASSQAREGELFF
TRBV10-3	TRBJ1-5	CAIADSNQPQHF
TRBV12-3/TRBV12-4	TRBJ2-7	CASTPGSGSREQYF
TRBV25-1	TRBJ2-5	CASSELGGLQETQYF
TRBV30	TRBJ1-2	CAGRQSVYGYTF
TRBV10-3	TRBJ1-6	CAIRNTQDRGYNSPLHF
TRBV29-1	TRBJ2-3	CSVGGTSGSDTQYF
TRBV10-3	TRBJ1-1	CAIKSGTTNTEAFF
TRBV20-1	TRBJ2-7	CSARDVILNDEQYF
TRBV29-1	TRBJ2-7	CSSQDLGQGFDEQYF
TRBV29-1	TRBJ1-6	CSFELLHSPLHF
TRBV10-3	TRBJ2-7	CASKEPEQYF
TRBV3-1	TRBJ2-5	CASSQVPRGGDQETQYF